This T cell receptor (beta chain) stems from a study of T cell responses to AZD1222 COVID-19 vaccine. Method: immunoSEQ multiplex PCR; TCRdb's copy keeps in-frame clones and lacks some. The repertoire has 100,000 to 120,000 clones, under 95% of them found once; the top ten carry 7.8%. Trimming took off 0 bases at V and 1 base at J, with 10 bases between the two ends. The CDR3 loop spans 16 amino acids. The germline CDR1 and CDR2 sequences are SGDLS and YYNGEE. The source is an adult in good health. The sample was peripheral blood, taken on day 0 of AZD1222 vaccination. The chain uses TRBV9 and TRBJ2-2; D might be TRBD1 (5 bases). DNA of the CDR3: TGTGCCAGCAGCGTAGGGGGCGCAAAGAACACCGGGGAGCTGTTTTTT. Its translation: CASSVGGAKNTGELFF.